This T cell receptor (beta chain) was sequenced in a study of cytomegalovirus exposure and HLA in healthy donors. This table comes from immunoSEQ multiplex PCR, and its TCRdb copy is limited to in-frame clones, with some not included. The sample shows hundreds of thousands of clones, approximately 86% of them seen only once. The CDR3 has 16 amino acids. The germline V gene has CDR1 MDHEN and CDR2 SYDVKM. V was trimmed by 3 bases and J by 0 bases, leaving 13 bases between them. This TCR was sampled from a woman in her twenties or thirties in good health and CMV-seropositive. The material sequenced was PBMCs. V usage is TRBV28 and J usage is TRBJ2-3, with D possibly being TRBD2 (5 bases). In nucleotides, the CDR3 is TGTGCCAGCAGTTTTGTCGGGAAAGCTAGCACAGATACGCAGTATTTT. Its protein is CASSFVGKASTDTQYF.